The 2 T cell receptor beta chains below were found in one sample sequenced in a study of identical twins. MiXCR, run by TCRdb on the 5' RACE reads, gives a single entry per CDR3 protein. The table records 550,000 to 700,000 distinct CDR3 sequences, 9.6% of them present only once. The sample was also reused in another study, on yellow fever vaccine responses in identical twins.

Material: PBMCs. Receptors were obtained from a woman in her late teens or twenties in good health.

Ten or more counts support this clonotype. The gene calls are TRBV2 and TRBJ2-1, with 13 bases that match TRBD2. CDR3 length: 15 amino acids. After removal of 6 bases from V and 8 bases from J, the junction contained 7 bases not matched to a gene. Germline CDR1 reads SNHLY; CDR2 reads FYNNEI. CDR3 protein: CASSRLAGGGDEQFF. The CDR3 nucleotides read TGTGCCAGCAGCCGACTAGCGGGGGGAGGCGATGAGCAGTTCTTC.

The chain links TRBV5-1 to TRBJ2-3, with 14 bases identical to TRBD2. Looked up from germline, CDR1 is SGHRS and CDR2 is YFSETQ. There are 16 residues in the CDR3. V shed 4 bases, J shed 8 bases, and the junction held 9 bases outside the gene matches. The CDR3 loop reads CASSPGLAGGFGTQYF. The CDR3 DNA reads as TGCGCCAGCAGCCCCGGACTAGCGGGAGGTTTCGGTACGCAGTATTTT.